The 12 T cell receptor beta chains given below trace back to one sample, sequenced in a study of T cell responses to AZD1222 COVID-19 vaccine. Generated by immunoSEQ multiplex PCR, the TCRdb table keeps only in-frame clones and is missing some. The sample lists more than 110,000 clones; roughly 93% were seen once. Source: peripheral blood, taken on day 0 of AZD1222 vaccination. The receptors originated from an adult in good health.

The chain has TRBV13 and TRBJ2-2; D might be TRBD2 (6 bases). Trimming stripped 4 bases from V and 5 bases from J, with 14 bases between. There are 15 residues in the CDR3. Germline CDR1 and CDR2: PRHDT and FYEKMQ (reference sequence). CDR3 coding DNA: TGTGCCAGCAGCTCCCCCCTGGGAGGAACCGGGGAGCTGTTTTTT. Its protein product is CASSSPLGGTGELFF.

V is TRBV27 and J is TRBJ2-1; 9 bases align to TRBD2. The CDR3 spans 17 residues. Germline V gene data show CDR1 as MNHEY and CDR2 as SMNVEV (reference sequence). V shed 3 bases, J shed 6 bases, and the junction held 12 bases outside the gene matches. The CDR3 is CASSFQRGVAGVNEQFF. CDR3 DNA sequence: TGTGCCAGCAGTTTCCAAAGGGGGGTAGCGGGAGTCAATGAGCAGTTCTTC.

This rearrangement joins TRBV4-1 to TRBJ2-2; unclear D gene. Germline V gene data show CDR1 as MGHRA and CDR2 as YSYEKL. The CDR3 sequence is 14 residues long. V was shortened by 0 bases and J by 4 bases, with 6 bases between the two germline ends. The CDR3 coding sequence is TGCGCCAGCAGCCAAGACATCGTCACCGGGGAGCTGTTTTTT. Translating gives CASSQDIVTGELFF.

The chain has TRBV10-3 and TRBJ2-1; 9 bases are a match to TRBD1. V lost 0 bases, J lost 7 bases, and 10 bases stayed unmatched. Germline values: CDR1 ENHRY, CDR2 SYGVKD. The CDR3 has 17 residues. This chain's CDR3 is CAISESTATGGRNEQFF. CDR3 DNA sequence: TGTGCCATCAGTGAGTCGACGGCAACAGGGGGCCGGAATGAGCAGTTCTTC.

The CDR3 DNA is TGTGCCAGCAGCTTAGTACAGGGAGAGCCCCTCCACTTT. It codes for CASSLVQGEPLHF. The chain joins TRBV7-8 to TRBJ1-6; D might be TRBD1 (6 bases). V was shortened by 1 base and J by 13 bases, with 11 bases between the two germline ends. CDR3 length equals 13 residues. The germline V gene encodes CDR1 SGHVS and CDR2 FQNEAQ.

The rearrangement links TRBV5-4 to TRBJ1-6; D remains ambiguous. The CDR3 consists of 16 residues. V shed 0 bases and J shed 7 bases, with 14 bases lying between them. Germline V gene lookup returns CDR1 SGHNT and CDR2 YYREEE (reference sequence). The CDR3 loop is CASSLAIRDPNSPLHF. CDR3 bases: TGTGCCAGCAGCTTGGCAATTCGGGATCCCAATTCACCCCTCCACTTT. Together with reference TRBV5-4 and TRBJ1-6, the CDR3 gives the full variable domain: ETGVTQSPTHLIKTRGQQVTLRCSSQSGHNTVSWYQQALGQGPQFIFQYYREEENGRGNFPPRFSGLQFPNYSSELNVNALELDDSALYLCASSLAIRDPNSPLHFGNGTRLTVT.

This clone showed up just once. The conserved phenylalanine or tryptophan normally closing the CDR3 is absent here, so this likely arose from a read error. Because the CDR3's place on the DNA is in doubt, the DNA is left out and the CDR3 is given as listed by TCRdb. The chain joins TRBV14 to TRBJ1-1. The CDR3 comprises 12 residues, both ends counted. Germline V gene data show CDR1 as SGHDN and CDR2 as FVKESK. CDR3 in amino acids: CASSRGTGVALY.

CDR3 in amino acids: CASSFIETQYF. CDR3 coding DNA: TGTGCCAGCAGTTTTATTGAGACCCAGTACTTC. The J gene is TRBJ2-5, the V gene TRBV28, with D unresolved. CDR1 and CDR2 (germline): MDHEN, SYDVKM. V was cut by 3 bases and J by 5 bases, with 4 bases left in between. The CDR3 consists of 11 residues. The entire variable domain, with the rest obtained from reference TRBV28 and TRBJ2-5, is as follows: DVKVTQSSRYLVKRTGEKVFLECVQDMDHENMFWYRQDPGLGLRLIYFSYDVKMKEKGDIPEGYSVSREKKERFSLILESASTNQTSMYLCASSFIETQYFGPGTRLLVL.

The DNA for the CDR3 is TGTGCCAGCAGTCTCATCTCCTACGAGCAGTACTTC. Protein product: CASSLISYEQYF. V usage is TRBV7-9 and J usage is TRBJ2-7, with D unresolved. The CDR3 runs to 12 residues. V gave up 6 bases and J gave up 0 bases, with 6 bases separating them. The V gene's germline CDR1 is SEHNR and CDR2 FQNEAQ (reference sequence).

The J gene is TRBJ1-3, the V gene TRBV11-2; possible D gene TRBD1, 5 bases. Per germline, CDR1 SGHAT and CDR2 FQNNGV. V gave up 4 bases and J gave up 4 bases, with 14 bases separating them. The CDR3 is made up of 15 amino acids. The CDR3 DNA reads as TGTGCCAGCAGCTCCCCCCGGGACTTCGGAAACACCATATATTTT. Its translation is CASSSPRDFGNTIYF.

The V call is TRBV18, the J call TRBJ1-3; the D gene is possibly TRBD1 (5 bases). The CDR3 is 14 residues long. The germline V and J ends were trimmed by 5 bases and 0 bases, with 8 bases remaining between them. Germline CDR1 reads KGHSH; CDR2 reads LQKENI. Written as DNA, the CDR3 is TGTGCCAGCTCAAGGGGCAACTCTGGAAACACCATATATTTT. Its protein product is CASSRGNSGNTIYF.

V usage is TRBV5-5 and J usage is TRBJ2-3; 13 positions agree with TRBD2. This CDR3 region has 17 residues. V was pared by 4 bases and J by 6 bases, with 11 bases of the junction left unmatched. Germline CDR1 and CDR2: SGHKS and YYEKEE (reference sequence). The CDR3 loop reads CASSHLGLAGLSDTQYF. The CDR3 nucleotides read TGTGCCAGCAGCCACCTGGGACTAGCGGGATTATCGGATACGCAGTATTTT.